This T cell receptor (beta chain) was obtained from a study of cytomegalovirus exposure and HLA in healthy donors listed by TCRdb under 2017. For the study in its entirety: In an earlier analysis of fewer than 750 of the donors, approximately 260 Gb of sequence data and just under 120 million unique TCR beta sequences from 150 million to 200 million T cells were reported. An early release covering roughly 600 HLA-typed donors comprised approximately 290 gigabases of sequencing data and 65 million to 100 million unique TCR sequences. Among the roughly 370 genotyped donors, around 81% belonged to the genetic ancestry cluster associated with self-reported Caucasian donors. The study was designed to test whether signatures of past pathogen exposure could be identified by cataloging public T cell receptors. The study profiled the T cell repertoires of under 700 subjects by immunosequencing and related them to cytomegalovirus serostatus. A separate validation cohort of 90 to 150 different subjects was used in addition to the 666-subject first cohort. To predict cytomegalovirus infection status, the study combined high-throughput TCR immunosequencing, statistical association of individual TCRs with disease status, and machine learning. A later analysis re-examined previously published TCR beta repertoires from roughly 650 donors and added high-resolution HLA genotyping to investigate patterns of TCR occurrence. The later analysis used no new phenotypic data to find candidate immune exposures, relying instead on TCR beta sequences and their occurrence across donors. An earlier analysis of several hundred of the donors used high-throughput TCR beta sequencing to judge whether each TCR beta V gene segment behaved as functional or pseudogenic. Donor age, sex, ethnicity and CMV serostatus were compiled together with the repertoire data. Genome-wide SNP genotypes for about three fifths of the roughly 670 donors were used in a later genetic analysis, which treated that subset as a discovery cohort. Every repertoire in the discovery cohort had been generated on one and the same sequencing platform. HLA typing covered class I and class II loci at four-digit resolution. Typing coverage differed by locus: A, B, C, DRB1 and DQB1 were typed in roughly 620-640 donors, DQA1 in about 550, DPA1 in some 600, and DPB1 in about 450. Because of strong linkage in the cohort, a handful of DR-DQ haplotypes were treated as single units for association and clustering. Across approximately 400 genotyped donors of the cohort, an average of about 220,000 unique TCR beta nucleotide sequences per donor were sequenced, and roughly a sixth of those sequences were non-productive.

From cysteine to phenylalanine, the CDR3 is 15 amino acids long. The entry retains the CDR3 DNA only, 45 bases that are in frame from base 1. CDR1 SEHNR and CDR2 FQNEAQ were looked up in the germline V gene (reference sequence). V is clipped by 5 bases and J by 0 bases, and the sequence between their germline boundaries is 11 bases long. The cohort comprised fewer than 700 healthy bone marrow donors. All cohort members were sampled while nominally healthy, although unrecorded immune exposures were likely present. The donor was CMV seronegative and belonged to the group of over 350 seronegative cohort members. A peripheral blood sample was collected from each donor, and TCR beta sequencing was performed on peripheral blood mononuclear cells. Genomic DNA was extracted from the blood cell samples with the Qiagen DNeasy Blood Extraction Kit. Worth noting for this clone: Its antigen is unknown. No quality values exist for individual bases; no much larger clone is one base distant.

Study-wide conclusions, independent of this receptor: Linkage disequilibrium might explain the correlated functional status among segregating V segments, but an unknown experimental factor could not be excluded. A cluster of highly shared sequence variants was judged likely to be a technical artifact of the sequencing pipeline. In a later analysis, about 16,000 TCR beta sequences were associated with specific HLA alleles at a false discovery rate of 0.05. Three of the identified cytomegalovirus-associated TCR beta chains were confirmed in vitro to be specific for cytomegalovirus antigens. Because counts were too low, around 18 rarely observed V segments, including chromosome 9 orphons, were left out of the earlier analysis of 587 of the donors. CMV serostatus was the only immune exposure information available for the cohort. The 87-base-pair reads could not distinguish some IMGT-functional V segments, including TRBV6-2 and TRBV6-3, so those segments were excluded. HLA typing was unavailable for some donors at each locus, so association tests used only the typed subset. Broadly in line with IMGT annotations, most TCR beta V segments showed up in productive rearrangements about 87% or about 30% of the time in an earlier analysis of approximately 640 of the donors. A later analysis found that TCR association rates varied across HLA loci, with DRB1 alleles showing the most associated TCRs and HLA-C alleles the fewest. The presence/absence analyses assumed that sequencing depth was roughly uniform across donors, and that assumption may not be true. Assigning TCR associations to individual alleles was difficult when HLA alleles, especially DR and DQ, strongly co-occurred. A later genetic analysis associated a missense DCLRE1C variant with V-gene and J-gene trimming of TCR beta chains, and an independent cohort replicated the association. The authors suggested that the approach could potentially be generalized to other disease states and immunological phenotypes. Across donors, most TCR sequences were observed very rarely, whereas some public TCRs were present in many individuals. A further reported finding was that TCR beta sequences accurately predicted the HLA-A and HLA-B alleles for most subjects in the first cohort. Compared with the roughly 670-donor mean, donors in an Asian-associated ancestry cluster had fewer N-insertions in productive TCRs, according to a later genetic analysis. The study gave a list of more than 150 TCR beta chains associated with cytomegalovirus. In a later analysis, HLA-associated TCR beta chains showed more clonal expansion and lower generation probabilities than non-associated chains that were equally common. A later analysis reported that several top co-occurrence clusters appeared linked to parvovirus B19, influenza, CMV and Epstein-Barr virus. Only TCR beta chains were sequenced in this cohort, and the absence of alpha or paired-chain data limited detectable features. In both the original and validation cohorts, the classifier was reported to diagnose cytomegalovirus status with high specificity and sensitivity. A later analysis found that most CMV-associated TCR beta chains appeared HLA-restricted, with HLA associations seemingly driven largely by CMV exposure.

Library preparation was by the immunoSEQ multiplex PCR assay. The multiplex PCR relied on a mix of 60 forward primers for TCR Vbeta segments and 13 reverse primers for TCR Jbeta segments. The CDR3 region of rearranged TCR beta genes was amplified from genomic DNA with a multiplex PCR assay. Amplified TCR beta libraries were sequenced as 87-base-pair reads on the Illumina HiSeq System. On the study's bioinformatics: In a later analysis, tens of millions of unique TCR beta chains were counted across the approximately 640 repertoires, and roughly 11 million of these chains were shared by at least two donors. Raw reads were error-corrected and collapsed into unique sequences with a nearest-neighbor algorithm that merged closely related sequences to remove PCR and sequencing errors. To assign V, D and J gene segments, CDR3 sequences were aligned to IMGT reference sequences. For a sequence to be retained, a match of at least six nucleotides to both a V gene segment and a J gene segment was required. Rearrangements were classified as productive when the CDR3 lacked stop codons and remained in frame with V and J, and all other rearrangements were classified as non-productive. Following IMGT convention, CDR3 was defined as the stretch from the second conserved V-encoded cysteine up to the conserved J-encoded phenylalanine. The earlier analysis of about 640 of the donors excluded any sequence lacking an unambiguous match to a single V gene segment. An earlier analysis of 587 of the donors classified V segments as functional when productive rearrangements were above 56.7% and as segregating when the standard deviation between donors was above 5%. A statistical classification framework was built to diagnose cytomegalovirus status from the catalog of TCR beta chain sequences. A later analysis assigned V and J genes by comparing TCR nucleotide sequences with IMGT/GENE-DB human TR gene sequences. Using the TCRdist pipeline, a later analysis assigned CDR3 sequences along with most-parsimonious VDJ recombination scenarios. A later analysis defined each TCR beta chain by its CDR3 amino acid sequence plus V-gene family, and excluded reads lacking a unique V-gene family. To address suspected cross-contamination and a sequencing artifact, a later analysis removed some 620 highly shared, low-generation-probability nucleotide sequences. In a later analysis, a clonal expansion index for each public chain was calculated from normalized within-repertoire ranks of inferred template counts. In a later analysis, generation probabilities were computed using a VDJ recombination model fitted to out-of-frame rearrangements, and the results were checked against IGoR. A later analysis scored TCR-TCR, TCR-HLA and TCR-CMV co-occurrence with hypergeometric tests, applying a repertoire-size bias correction to TCR pairs. A later analysis estimated false discovery rates by permuting HLA or CMV assignments 20 times. A later analysis grouped co-occurring TCRs with DBSCAN, adding TCRdist sequence similarity when clustering within HLA-allele-positive subsets. Co-occurrence clustering excluded repertoires with fewer than 30,000 or more than 120,000 public chains, plus five with anomalous nucleotide sharing. Imported from immuneACCESS, the table was reduced by TCRdb to in-frame sequences with V and J called. These copies leave out some clones; in studies compared against another copy, an unresolved V gene accounts for under half, and the cause of the remainder is not known. V and J calls plus clone size are reproduced from that table; the DNA served to infer D and trimming. This sample comprises some 150,000 clones, 77% of them detected only once. The ten biggest clones cover about 1.5% of the sample.

What was sequenced was PBMCs. The TCR originated in a woman in her forties in good health and CMV-seronegative. The receptor chain draws on TRBV7-9 and TRBJ2-1; TRBD2 could be the D gene, as 5 bases match. The CDR3 here reads CASSPGLSSYNEQFF. The DNA is TGTGCCAGCAGCCCAGGACTGTCCTCCTACAATGAGCAGTTCTTC.